The 14 T cell receptor beta chains reported below all come from one sample, sequenced in a study of T cell responses to AZD1222 COVID-19 vaccine. Repertoires were generated with immunoSEQ multiplex PCR, while TCRdb's copy carries only in-frame clones and drops some. The table has 150,000 to 200,000 clones, around 92% seen once. This material consisted of peripheral blood, taken on day 0 of AZD1222 vaccination. The receptors here all came from an adult in good health.

Turning to this clone: The same CDR3 is also encoded by other DNA sequences in this sample. V usage is TRBV5-1 and J usage is TRBJ1-2; a possible D gene is TRBD1 (6 bases). This CDR3 comprises 13 residues. Trimming took off 4 bases at V and 3 bases at J, with 10 bases between the two ends. Germline V lookup: CDR1 SGHRS, CDR2 YFSETQ. CDR3 in DNA: TGCGCCAGCAGCCTCAGGGGAGACTATGGCTACACCTTC. Translation gives CASSLRGDYGYTF.

This sequence joins TRBV7-2 and TRBJ2-7; D is unresolved. This CDR3 has 12 amino acids. Germline CDR1 is SGHTA and CDR2 is FQGNSA. The ends were cut back, 2 bases at V and 4 bases at J, with 6 bases in the middle. The CDR3 DNA reads TGTGCCAGCAGCTTATTCCTATACGAGCAGTACTTC. Translation gives CASSLFLYEQYF.

The rearrangement uses TRBV28 and TRBJ1-1; no clear D. Trimming cost V 6 bases and J 0 bases, with 8 bases left between them. CDR3 length: 13 residues. The germline CDR1 and CDR2 sequences are MDHEN and SYDVKM. The CDR3: CASSLDMNTEAFF. The CDR3 DNA is TGTGCCAGCAGCCTCGATATGAACACTGAAGCTTTCTTT.

The rearrangement joins TRBV27 to TRBJ2-1; D remains unclear. CDR3 length: 11 residues. Germline V CDR1 and CDR2: MNHEY, SMNVEV (reference sequence). V gave up 1 base and J gave up 9 bases, with 4 bases separating them. In DNA, the CDR3 is TGTGCCAGCAGTTTATTCGGTGAGCAGTTCTTC. Protein sequence: CASSLFGEQFF.

CDR3 DNA sequence: TGTGCCAGCAGCCCCGGGACACTTAACACTGAAGCTTTCTTT. Amino acid sequence: CASSPGTLNTEAFF. The chain joins TRBV5-5 to TRBJ1-1; tentative D call: TRBD1 (6 bases). Trimming removed 4 bases at V and 2 bases at J, with 12 bases between. CDR1 and CDR2 from the germline V gene are SGHKS and YYEKEE (reference sequence). The CDR3 has 14 residues.

This clone came up a few times. The gene calls are TRBV6-2 or TRBV6-3 and TRBJ2-7, with TRBD1 identical over 7 bases. Germline loops: CDR1 MNHEY, CDR2 SVGEGT. V shed 0 bases, J shed 2 bases, and the junction held 13 bases outside the gene matches. CDR3 length equals 18 residues. CDR3 in amino acids: CASSYSSYPGQSPYEQYF. CDR3 coding DNA: TGTGCCAGCAGTTACTCGAGTTACCCGGGACAGAGTCCCTACGAGCAGTACTTC.

This rearrangement joins TRBV5-1 to TRBJ2-4, with 14 bases lining up with TRBD2. V dropped 0 bases and J dropped 7; count of bases not matched to a gene: 3. This CDR3 contains 16 residues. Germline V gene data show CDR1 as SGHRS and CDR2 as YFSETQ. CDR3 residues: CASSLGGTSGSNIQYF. CDR3 DNA: TGCGCCAGCAGCTTGGGTGGGACTAGCGGGAGCAACATTCAGTACTTC.

This chain links TRBV3-1 (or the pseudogene TRBV3-2) with TRBJ1-5; a possible D gene is TRBD1 (5 bases). Germline V gene data show CDR1 as LGHDT and CDR2 as YNNKEL (reference sequence). The CDR3 is made up of 15 amino acids. Trimming removed 0 bases at V and 5 bases at J, with 11 bases between. The DNA for the CDR3 is TGTGCCAGCAGCCAAGATCGACAGACACATCAGCCCCAGCATTTT. It codes for CASSQDRQTHQPQHF.

The chain has TRBV30 and TRBJ2-7; tentative D call: TRBD1 (6 bases). Deletions cut 2 bases from V and 2 bases from J, with 13 bases between. The CDR3 has 14 amino acids. Germline CDR1 reads GTSNPN; CDR2 reads SVGIG (reference sequence). CDR3 in DNA: TGTGCCTGGAGTCTCCGGGACAATACCTACGAGCAGTACTTC. Its protein is CAWSLRDNTYEQYF.

The chain employs TRBV2 and TRBJ2-7, with 9 bases fitting TRBD1. CDR1 and CDR2 (germline): SNHLY, FYNNEI. This CDR3 has 15 residues. The junction had 5 bases not matched to a gene; V was cut back by 5 bases and J by 0 bases. CDR3 in DNA: TGTGCCAGCAGTCCGGACAGGGGAACCTCCTACGAGCAGTACTTC. It is translated as CASSPDRGTSYEQYF. Supplemented by reference TRBV2 and TRBJ2-7, the full variable domain reads EPEVTQTPSHQVTQMGQEVILRCVPISNHLYFYWYRQILGQKVEFLVSFYNNEISEKSEIFDDQFSVERPDGSNFTLKIRSTKLEDSAMYFCASSPDRGTSYEQYFGPGTRLTVT.

The gene calls are TRBV5-1 and TRBJ2-7; 10 nucleotides match TRBD2. This CDR3 contains 15 residues. The ends lost 0 bases at V and 1 base at J; junction bases unmatched: 1. In germline, CDR1 is SGHRS, CDR2 YFSETQ. CDR3 loop: CASSLVAGGSYEQYF. The DNA of the CDR3 is TGCGCCAGCAGCTTGGTAGCGGGAGGTTCCTACGAGCAGTACTTC.

The rearrangement uses TRBV5-6 and TRBJ1-4; TRBD1 is a possible D gene (6 bases). V lost 4 bases to trimming and J lost 8 bases, with 15 bases between them. The germline V gene encodes CDR1 SGHDT and CDR2 YYEEEE. The CDR3 contains 14 residues. CDR3 nucleotides: TGTGCCAGCAGCCCCGAGGGGGGGTGGGAAAAACTGTTTTTT. Its translation: CASSPEGGWEKLFF.

V usage is TRBV27 and J usage is TRBJ1-2; possibly TRBD1 for D (5 bases). Germline loops: CDR1 MNHEY, CDR2 SMNVEV (reference sequence). Trimming stripped 2 bases from V and 3 bases from J, with 7 bases between. The CDR3 has 13 amino acids. The CDR3 DNA is TGTGCCAGCAGTTTAGGGGCTGACTATGGCTACACCTTC. It codes for CASSLGADYGYTF.

This clone was detected only once. CDR3 coding DNA: TGTGCCAGCAGCCTAGGACTAGCGCGACCCTACGAGCAGTACTTC. It codes for CASSLGLARPYEQYF. The chain uses TRBV3-1 (or the pseudogene TRBV3-2) and TRBJ2-7; TRBD2 aligns across 9 bases. The germline V gene encodes CDR1 LGHDT and CDR2 YNNKEL (reference sequence). This CDR3 has 15 residues. Trimming removed 4 bases from V and 2 bases from J; junction bases left unmatched: 6.